The entry below describes one T cell receptor beta chain. Original processing notes: Reference gene primers were amplified, and this amplification served to estimate nucleated cell counts. The table came from immunoSEQ multiplex PCR; TCRdb's copy has only in-frame clones and leaves some out. V, J and clone size are taken as reported in that table, and D and trimming were inferred from the DNA itself. The repertoire holds 180,000 or so clones, with about 89% as singletons. The data are from a study of blood T cell repertoires in COVID-19. For the study at large: There were acute and convalescent COVID-19 samples, and they came from the United States, Italy and Spain. T cells, B-cell-depleted T cells, or PBMCs supplied cDNA or gDNA.

Germline trimming cut 5 bases from V and 2 bases from J; bases unmatched to any gene: 11. Per germline, CDR1 LNHDA and CDR2 SQIVND (reference sequence). This CDR3 contains 18 residues. This chain connects TRBV19 to TRBJ2-3; 12 bases map to TRBD2. Sequencing input: peripheral blood. This TCR came from a man aged 40-55 years with acute or convalescent COVID-19. The CDR3 here is CASSPLAGGFQNTDTQYF. The DNA for the CDR3 is TGTGCCAGTAGTCCACTAGCGGGGGGTTTTCAGAACACAGATACGCAGTATTTT.